Listed below are T cell receptor beta chains from one sample, sequenced in a study of beta chain features in type 1 diabetes. Method: immunoSEQ multiplex PCR; TCRdb's copy keeps in-frame clones and lacks some. The table lists 350,000 to 450,000 clones, roughly 13% of them singletons, with roughly 0.035% in the top ten. Material: naive CD4+ T cells from blood. These receptors came from a young man in good health. CDR3s include the opening cysteine and the closing phenylalanine or tryptophan. A D gene is named only where the DNA matches it firmly. The listing skips clone size in some rows; elsewhere it reads once, few, many or a size class.

j_call clone_size v_call d_call cdr3_aa cdr3_nt
TRBJ2-5 NA TRBV6-1 NA CASGATGQETQYF TGTGCCAGCGGGGCCACCGGTCAAGAGACCCAGTACTTC
TRBJ2-4 few TRBV7-8 NA CASGPRGMNIQYF TGTGCCAGCGGCCCCCGGGGTATGAACATTCAGTACTTC
TRBJ2-1 NA TRBV4-2 TRBD2 CASRTSGGGQFF TGTGCCAGCAGGACTAGCGGAGGGGGCCAGTTCTTC
TRBJ2-3 NA TRBV23-1 TRBD2 CASSLTSGSSTDTQYF TGCGCCAGCAGTCTGACTAGCGGGAGTTCTACAGATACGCAGTATTTT
TRBJ2-5 NA TRBV7-2 NA CASSLGGLETQYF TGTGCCAGCAGCTTAGGAGGGTTGGAGACCCAGTACTTC
TRBJ2-5 NA TRBV10-3 NA CAISGTLEETQYF TGTGCCATCAGTGGGACTCTCGAGGAGACCCAGTACTTC
TRBJ2-4 few TRBV30 TRBD2 CAWSFPGTSGKPWYF TGTGCCTGGAGTTTTCCCGGGACTAGCGGAAAACCTTGGTACTTC
TRBJ2-7 NA TRBV15 NA CATSRDRGRRISYEQYF TGTGCCACCAGCAGAGATCGGGGGCGGCGGATCTCCTACGAGCAGTACTTC
TRBJ2-7 NA TRBV15 NA CATSRDLMGAEQYF TGTGCCACCAGCAGAGACTTGATGGGGGCCGAGCAGTACTTC
TRBJ2-3 few TRBV7-2 NA CASSSRTDTQYF TGTGCCAGCAGCTCCAGAACAGATACGCAGTATTTT
TRBJ1-1 few TRBV7-2 TRBD1 CASSLVNLSGGFTEAFF TGTGCCAGCAGCTTAGTAAACTTATCAGGGGGCTTCACTGAAGCTTTCTTT
TRBJ2-1 few TRBV9 TRBD1 CASSGQPTGALSYNEQFF TGTGCCAGCAGCGGCCAACCTACAGGGGCCCTATCCTACAATGAGCAGTTCTTC
TRBJ2-1 NA TRBV11-2 TRBD1 CASSRGRDSSYNEQFF TGTGCCAGCAGCCGAGGCCGGGACAGCTCCTACAATGAGCAGTTCTTC
TRBJ2-5 few TRBV4-3 NA CASSQDVFGGAETQYF TGCGCCAGCAGCCAAGATGTTTTTGGGGGAGCAGAGACCCAGTACTTC
TRBJ1-1 NA TRBV29-1 NA CSVVDGRNTEAFF TGCAGCGTTGTGGACGGAAGGAACACTGAAGCTTTCTTT
TRBJ1-6 NA TRBV5-4 NA CASSSYRVNSPLHF TGTGCCAGCAGCTCGTACAGGGTTAATTCACCCCTCCACTTT
TRBJ2-7 few TRBV7-2 NA CASSRTKEYEQYF TGTGCCAGCAGCCGGACCAAGGAGTACGAGCAGTACTTC
TRBJ1-5 few TRBV27 TRBD1 CASSPSTGGNQPQHF TGTGCCAGCAGTCCCTCCACAGGGGGCAATCAGCCCCAGCATTTT
TRBJ2-2 NA TRBV11-3 NA CASSLELPLGDNTGELFF TGTGCCAGCAGCTTAGAGTTACCGCTCGGGGATAACACCGGGGAGCTGTTTTTT
TRBJ2-3 few TRBV5-1 NA CASSSALAPQDTQYF TGCGCCAGCAGCTCTGCCCTGGCCCCACAGGATACGCAGTATTTT
TRBJ2-5 few TRBV6-5 NA CASSSGIRGETQYF TGTGCCAGCAGTTCCGGGATACGGGGAGAGACCCAGTACTTC
TRBJ2-1 NA TRBV2 TRBD1 CASSGGQGAYNEQFF TGTGCCAGCAGTGGGGGACAGGGGGCCTACAATGAGCAGTTCTTC
TRBJ2-2 NA TRBV29-1 TRBD2 CSVASGSRTGELFF TGCAGCGTGGCTAGCGGGAGTCGAACCGGGGAGCTGTTTTTT
TRBJ1-4 few TRBV30 NA CAWSVNRAFDEKLFF TGTGCCTGGAGTGTTAACCGGGCCTTCGATGAAAAACTGTTTTTT
TRBJ2-1 few TRBV29-1 TRBD1 CRAGTDYNEQFF TGCAGAGCCGGGACAGACTACAATGAGCAGTTCTTC
TRBJ1-2 NA TRBV29-1 NA CSVPHGGYGYTF TGCAGCGTCCCCCATGGGGGGTATGGCTACACCTTC
TRBJ2-1 few TRBV5-1 NA CASVNTGRSNEQFF TGCGCCAGCGTTAATACGGGACGATCAAATGAGCAGTTCTTC
TRBJ2-1 few TRBV6-5 NA CASSYSGGVENEQFF TGTGCCAGCAGTTACTCAGGGGGGGTGGAGAATGAGCAGTTCTTC
TRBJ1-4 NA TRBV4-3 NA CASSQEAVGRQKLFF TGCGCCAGCAGCCAAGAGGCAGTAGGGAGGCAAAAACTGTTTTTT
TRBJ2-2 few TRBV5-1 TRBD2 CASSATSGDTGELFF TGCGCCAGCAGCGCGACTAGCGGGGACACCGGGGAGCTGTTTTTT
TRBJ2-3 NA TRBV5-6 TRBD2 CASSLSLGLAVGDTQYF TGTGCCAGCAGCTTGAGCTTGGGACTAGCCGTGGGGGATACGCAGTATTTT
TRBJ2-1 few TRBV5-4 TRBD2 CASSGKTSGRFNEQFF TGTGCCAGCAGCGGGAAAACTAGCGGGAGGTTCAATGAGCAGTTCTTC